The 19 T cell receptor beta chains below come from one sample, sequenced in a study of cytomegalovirus exposure and HLA in healthy donors. 60 Vbeta and 13 Jbeta primers were used in PCR. TCRdb's table, derived via immunoSEQ multiplex PCR, lists solely in-frame clones and lacks some. Of around 100,000 clones in the sample, around 73% are singletons; the top ten hold around 3.5%. Sequenced sample: PBMCs. Every receptor here comes from a man between 35 and 55 years old in good health and CMV-seronegative.

V usage is TRBV6-6 and J usage is TRBJ2-7, with TRBD2 identical over 7 bases. V lost 6 bases and J lost 0; bases outside the gene matches: 8. The germline gives CDR1 MNHNY, CDR2 SVGAGI (reference sequence). The CDR3 contains 15 residues. CDR3 nucleotide sequence: TGTGCCAGCAGCGGAGCGGGGCGTAGCTCCTACGAGCAGTACTTC. Translating it yields CASSGAGRSSYEQYF.

The chain carries TRBV7-9 and TRBJ2-1; a possible D gene is TRBD1 (5 bases). Germline loops: CDR1 SEHNR, CDR2 FQNEAQ (reference sequence). Trimming left V 2 bases short and J 7 bases short, with 9 bases between. The CDR3 spans 13 residues. CDR3 loop: CASSLPNRNEQFF. The CDR3, as DNA: TGTGCCAGCAGCTTACCGAACAGGAATGAGCAGTTCTTC. Combining the CDR3 with reference TRBV7-9 and TRBJ2-1 gives the whole variable domain DTGVSQNPRHKITKRGQNVTFRCDPISEHNRLYWYRQTLGQGPEFLTYFQNEAQLEKSRLLSDRFSAERPKGSFSTLEIQRTEQGDSAMYLCASSLPNRNEQFFGPGTRLTVL.

The CDR3 DNA sequence: TGCGCCAGCAGCCAAGATAGCCGCAGGGGCTATGGCTACACCTTC. Its translation: CASSQDSRRGYGYTF. V gene TRBV4-1 combines with J gene TRBJ1-2; D possibly corresponds to TRBD1 (6 bases). This CDR3 region has 15 residues. V was cut by 0 bases and J by 4 bases, with 12 bases left in between. CDR1 MGHRA and CDR2 YSYEKL come from the germline V gene.

This rearrangement joins TRBV5-6 to TRBJ2-2, with D maybe TRBD2 (7 bases). The V gene's germline CDR1 is SGHDT and CDR2 YYEEEE. V dropped 2 bases and J dropped 5 bases, with 13 bases sitting between them. The length of the CDR3 is 15 residues. DNA of the CDR3: TGTGCCAGCAGCTTACAGGGAGGGGGGACCGGGGAGCTGTTTTTT. Its protein is CASSLQGGGTGELFF.

The table lists this clone with a few counts. This chain joins TRBV15 and TRBJ1-5, with 9 positions matching TRBD1. V lost 0 bases, J lost 7 bases, and 7 bases stayed unmatched. This CDR3 contains 16 residues. Germline values: CDR1 LNHNV, CDR2 YYDKDF (reference sequence). CDR3 sequence (DNA): TGTGCCACCAGCAGAGAGACAGGGGGATCCGGGCAGCCCCAGCATTTT. Residues: CATSRETGGSGQPQHF.

This clone was seen once. The V gene is TRBV2, the J gene TRBJ1-4; 8 bases map to TRBD1. The CDR3 runs to 15 residues. Germline trimming cut 4 bases from V and 5 bases from J; bases unmatched to any gene: 6. Germline V gives CDR1 SNHLY, CDR2 FYNNEI. CDR3 amino acids: CASSADRGQNEKLFF. As DNA, the CDR3 is TGTGCCAGCAGTGCCGACAGGGGCCAGAATGAAAAACTGTTTTTT.

The chain combines TRBV13 with TRBJ2-1; maybe TRBD2 (6 bases). The V gene lost 5 bases and the J gene lost 4 bases, with 24 bases spanning the gap. This CDR3 region has 18 residues. Germline CDR1 is PRHDT and CDR2 is FYEKMQ (reference sequence). The CDR3 protein is CASSTRQEVADPYNEQFF. CDR3 nucleotides: TGTGCCAGCAGCACCCGACAAGAGGTAGCGGATCCTTACAATGAGCAGTTCTTC.

This chain connects TRBV19 to TRBJ2-1; TRBD2 might be the D (7 bases). The CDR3 runs to 16 residues. The V and J ends lost 1 base and 0 bases respectively, with 10 bases between them. Germline CDR1 and CDR2: LNHDA and SQIVND (reference sequence). The CDR3 region is CASSIAGGSSYNEQFF. CDR3 sequence (DNA): TGTGCCAGTAGTATAGCGGGGGGCAGCTCCTACAATGAGCAGTTCTTC. The full variable domain, completed using reference TRBV19 and TRBJ2-1, is DGGITQSPKYLFRKEGQNVTLSCEQNLNHDAMYWYRQDPGQGLRLIYYSQIVNDFQKGDIAEGYSVSREKKESFPLTVTSAQKNPTAFYLCASSIAGGSSYNEQFFGPGTRLTVL.

This chain links TRBV4-2 with TRBJ2-3, with 13 bases matching TRBD2. V dropped 4 bases and J dropped 4; count of bases not matched to a gene: 5. Germline V lookup: CDR1 LGHNA, CDR2 YNFKEQ. CDR3 length: 16 amino acids. The CDR3 DNA is TGTGCCAGCAGCCCTCGGACTAGCGGGGGTGCAGATACGCAGTATTTT. Its translation: CASSPRTSGGADTQYF.

The CDR3 region has the DNA TGTGCCAGCAGCCTACTAATTCAAGAGACCCAGTACTTC. Translating it yields CASSLLIQETQYF. This chain uses TRBV2 with TRBJ2-5; D not certain. Germline V lookup: CDR1 SNHLY, CDR2 FYNNEI. Trimming removed 6 bases at V and 2 bases at J, with 10 bases between. This CDR3 contains 13 residues.

This clone was observed a few times. This chain uses TRBV6-5 with TRBJ1-1; D not resolved. In germline, CDR1 is MNHEY, CDR2 SVGAGI. V lost 0 bases and J 1 base, leaving 12 bases between the germline ends. CDR3 size: 16 residues. The CDR3 sequence: CASSYSLLARNTEAFF. CDR3 sequence (DNA): TGTGCCAGCAGTTACTCCTTACTCGCGAGGAACACTGAAGCTTTCTTT.

V and J are TRBV11-2 and TRBJ2-7; maybe TRBD2 (5 bases). V was shortened by 1 base and J by 5 bases, with 9 bases between the two germline ends. The CDR3 is made up of 13 amino acids. CDR1 and CDR2 (germline): SGHAT, FQNNGV. The CDR3 loop is CASSLVPGNEQYF. CDR3 nucleotide sequence: TGTGCCAGCAGCTTAGTTCCGGGGAACGAGCAGTACTTC.

Concerning this clone itself: Germline is not matched at one junction end, which may reflect a read error. CDR3 in amino acids: CATGRPSDRPHWPTEAFF. The CDR3 coding sequence is TGTGCCACCGGCAGACCTTCTGACAGGCCGCATTGGCCCACTGAAGCTTTCTTT. V is TRBV15 and J is TRBJ1-1; possibly TRBD1 for D (6 bases). The CDR3 spans 18 residues. Germline CDR1 LNHNV, CDR2 YYDKDF (reference sequence).

V is TRBV5-1 and J is TRBJ1-3; 8 nucleotides match TRBD1. V shed 4 bases, J shed 4 bases, and the junction held 4 bases outside the gene matches. This CDR3 is 14 amino acids long. CDR1 and CDR2 from the germline V gene are SGHRS and YFSETQ. The CDR3 protein is CASSPGTGGNTIYF. CDR3 DNA: TGCGCCAGCAGCCCCGGGACAGGAGGAAACACCATATATTTT.

J is TRBJ1-6 and V is TRBV6-6; no definite D call. V lost 2 bases and J 7 bases, leaving 6 bases between the germline ends. The CDR3 spans 13 residues. Germline CDR1 is MNHNY and CDR2 is SVGAGI (reference sequence). CDR3 protein: CASSYDRNSPLHF. In nucleotides, the CDR3 is TGTGCCAGCAGTTACGATCGGAATTCACCCCTCCACTTT.

The chain recombines TRBV6-5 with TRBJ2-5, with 10 nucleotides matching TRBD2. This CDR3 has 14 residues. Germline-derived CDR1 and CDR2 are MNHEY and SVGAGI. The V segment lost 8 bases and the J segment 5 bases; nucleotides outside the gene matches: 8. The CDR3 bases are TGTGCCAGCGGGTTAAGCGGGGGGGTGGAGACCCAGTACTTC. Translating it yields CASGLSGGVETQYF.

Only a few counts were recorded for this clone. The genes are TRBV5-8 and TRBJ1-4; D gene ambiguous. Germline V gene lookup returns CDR1 SGHTS and CDR2 YDEGEE. The CDR3 spans 14 residues. V gave up 1 base and J gave up 8 bases, with 12 bases separating them. The CDR3 DNA follows: TGTGCCAGCAGCTTGAGAGGGCTCGGGGAAAAACTGTTTTTT. Translating it yields CASSLRGLGEKLFF.

This chain joins TRBV4-2 and TRBJ1-3; D gene uncertain. The germline V gene has CDR1 LGHNA and CDR2 YNFKEQ. The CDR3 has 14 residues. The V end was cut by 0 bases, the J end by 3 bases, with 6 bases between. The CDR3 DNA reads TGTGCCAGCAGCCAAGAACCGGGTGGAAACACCATATATTTT. Amino acid sequence: CASSQEPGGNTIYF.

A few counts support this clone. The chain joins TRBV5-1 to TRBJ2-5; the match to TRBD2 covers 13 bases. The CDR3 spans 15 residues. The V segment lost 4 bases and the J segment 4 bases; nucleotides outside the gene matches: 4. Germline V lookup: CDR1 SGHRS, CDR2 YFSETQ. The CDR3 region is CASSIRTSGGETQYF. Here the CDR3 DNA reads TGCGCCAGCAGCATCCGGACTAGCGGGGGAGAGACCCAGTACTTC. The entire variable domain, with the rest obtained from reference TRBV5-1 and TRBJ2-5, is as follows: KAGVTQTPRYLIKTRGQQVTLSCSPISGHRSVSWYQQTPGQGLQFLFEYFSETQRNKGNFPGRFSGRQFSNSRSEMNVSTLELGDSALYLCASSIRTSGGETQYFGPGTRLLVL.